Sequencing of this T cell receptor (beta chain) was carried out in a study of identical twins (dated by TCRdb to 2016 to 2017). Turning to the overall study: The study deep-sequenced TCR alpha and beta repertoires from monozygotic twins, unrelated adults of various ages and cord blood to test whether fetal clonotypes persist. Replicate twin experiments were performed at different times using different library preparation protocols to rule out contamination.

A note on this clonotype: The antigen this receptor binds is unknown. Base qualities are not at hand, and no much larger clone is one base apart.

The full study reports these points: Abundant cord blood beta clonotypes carried fewer insertions; young adult naive repertoires showed a weaker similar trend, while memory repertoires showed none. Conclusions relied on cross-sectional statistical analysis, since the same donors could not be followed over many years. Out-of-frame TCR alpha sequences shared between twins showed an excess of low generation-probability sequences compared with coincidental sharing between unrelated individuals. Recombination models systematically underestimated out-of-frame TCR alpha sharing in monozygotic twins but agreed with sharing between unrelated individuals. Zero-insertion analyses could be partly confounded by invariant T cells such as MAIT and iNKT, although diverse VJ usage argued against such confounding for most clonotypes. The excess sharing between twins in beta out-of-frame sequences was weaker because fewer shared sequences reduced the signal-to-noise ratio.

Every donor in the study was a healthy Caucasian. The twin cohort comprised three pairs of female monozygotic twins, all aged about 18 to 29 years. RNA for TCR libraries was isolated from peripheral blood mononuclear cells. Libraries came from 5' RACE. For sequencing, an Illumina HiSeq 2000 was employed. Template switching introduced a universal primer binding site; the final cDNA contained a unique molecular identifier, enabling accurate counting of TCR cDNA molecules. Specific primers in the conserved constant-segment region were used to synthesize first-strand cDNA for the TCR alpha and beta chains. To control for contamination, each cDNA library was double barcoded with a SMART-Mk sample barcode plus Illumina barcodes. TruSeq adapter sequences and Illumina sample barcodes were added in two successive PCR steps. The TCR alpha and beta cDNA libraries were sequenced on the Illumina HiSeq platform using custom primers. Under the source paper's analysis protocol: MiGEC was used to process raw reads and extract unique molecular identifiers, and MiXCR was used to find CDR3 positions. Recombination models were inferred per individual with the repgenHMM and IGoR tools using an EM algorithm. The analysis of shared clonotypes was done with the tcR package in R, with sharing normalized by the product of cloneset sizes. To study raw recombination free of thymic and clonal selection effects, out-of-frame nonproductive sequences were analyzed. TCRdb handled the public reads itself, with Q25 trimming in fastp and clone calling in MiXCR, and kept productive beta chains. Rows with a matching CDR3 protein are joined into one entry that keeps the most common DNA and genes. The V and J calls were not made by the authors but by TCRdb's processing. The sample has 650,000 to 800,000 distinct CDR3 sequences on record, under 9% of them singletons. The ten largest account for 0.98% of the sample.

CDR1 and CDR2 are read off the germline V gene as SGHAT and FQNNGV. Including the terminal cysteine and phenylalanine, the CDR3 comprises 19 residues. The DNA shown is the 57-base CDR3, in frame from base 1. Relative to germline, V is missing 1 base and J is missing 2 bases, with 12 bases of the junction outside any gene match. These same records also appear under a second study, on yellow fever vaccine responses in identical twins. The second study's authors report: The T cell response to vaccination in identical twins was reported by the authors to appear partly convergent and partly personalized. Focusing on identical twins, the study followed the T cell clones that responded to the vaccine, and did so with precision.

Sequencing used PBMCs. The rearrangement combines TRBV11-2 with TRBJ2-5; the junction holds 11 bases that match TRBD2. The receptor comes from a woman between 18 and 29 years old in good health. The CDR3 loop reads CASSLVLRPSGRLQETQYF. In nucleotides, the sequence is TGTGCCAGCAGCTTAGTTTTGAGGCCTAGCGGGAGGTTACAAGAGACCCAGTACTTC.